One T cell receptor (beta chain) is described in this entry. The data derive from a study of blood T cells in healthy people across ages. Trimming cost V 6 bases and J 5 bases, with 11 bases left between them. The CDR3 is made up of 13 amino acids. Germline values: CDR1 LNHDA, CDR2 SQIVND (reference sequence). A sample-barcoded 5' primer and a J-beta primer mix were used in a second PCR of about 6 to 12 cycles. TCRdb itself ran the 5' RACE reads through MiXCR, one entry per CDR3 protein. The sample lists 1.2 million to 1.5 million distinct CDR3 sequences, 55% to 75% seen once, with 5.5% to 8% in the top ten.

Sequencing was performed on blood. V gene TRBV19 combines with J gene TRBJ2-1, with D possibly matching TRBD2 (6 bases). The sequence was collected from a man aged 18-30 years in good health. As DNA, the CDR3 is TGTGCCAGTAGCCCTGGGGGGAACAATGAGCAGTTCTTC. The encoded protein is CASSPGGNNEQFF.